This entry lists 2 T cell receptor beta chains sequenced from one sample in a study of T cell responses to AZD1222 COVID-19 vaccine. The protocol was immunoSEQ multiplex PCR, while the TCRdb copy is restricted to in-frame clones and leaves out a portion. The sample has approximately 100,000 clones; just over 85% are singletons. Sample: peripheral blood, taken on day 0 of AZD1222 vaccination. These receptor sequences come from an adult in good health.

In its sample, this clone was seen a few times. This chain's CDR3 is CSARQGVDEKLFF. The CDR3 bases are TGCAGCGCCCGACAGGGGGTGGATGAAAAACTGTTTTTT. V usage is TRBV29-1 and J usage is TRBJ1-4, with 9 bases matching TRBD1. This CDR3 comprises 13 residues. Germline V gives CDR1 SQVTM, CDR2 ANQGSEA. V was pared by 7 bases and J by 6 bases, with 6 bases of the junction left unmatched.

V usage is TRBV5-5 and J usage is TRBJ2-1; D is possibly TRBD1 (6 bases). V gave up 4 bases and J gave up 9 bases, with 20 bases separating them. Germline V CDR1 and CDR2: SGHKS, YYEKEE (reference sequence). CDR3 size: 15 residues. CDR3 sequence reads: CASSSRGSAPSEQFF. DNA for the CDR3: TGTGCCAGCAGCAGTAGGGGGAGCGCCCCCAGTGAGCAGTTCTTC.